These T cell receptor beta chains were read from a single sample in a study of shared clonotypes between healthy human individuals. Data came from immunoSEQ multiplex PCR; TCRdb stores just in-frame clones and leaves some out. The sample shows millions of clones, just over 90% of them seen only once. What was sequenced was naive CD4+ T cells from PBMCs. The receptors come from a young man in good health. Some clones in this sample may be carry-over from other donors' samples. CDR3s include the opening cysteine and the closing phenylalanine or tryptophan. Fields, in order: clone size, V gene, J gene, D gene, CDR3 DNA, CDR3 protein. D genes are given only for firm matches. Clone size is not always given. Where it is, it says once, few, many or a class for expanded clones.

>NA|TRBV5-4|TRBJ2-5|NA
TGTGCCAGCAGCAAGGGCGAAGAGACCCAGTACTTC
CASSKGEETQYF
>NA|TRBV9|TRBJ2-1|NA
TGTGCCAGCAGCCCCCCTCTGCGGCAAGGCGATGAGCAGTTCTTC
CASSPPLRQGDEQFF
>NA|TRBV7-8|TRBJ1-4|NA
TGTGCCAGCAGCTTAGCTATGCTCATACCCGAAAAACTGTTTTTT
CASSLAMLIPEKLFF
>NA|TRBV6-1|TRBJ2-5|TRBD2
TGTGCCAGCAGTGAAGGTAGCGGGAGGGGCGTAGAGACCCAGTACTTC
CASSEGSGRGVETQYF
>NA|TRBV7-2|TRBJ2-7|NA
TGTGCCAGCAGCTTACGCAGATCTTCCTACGAGCAGTACTTC
CASSLRRSSYEQYF
>NA|TRBV7-9|TRBJ2-7|NA
TGTGCCAGCACCCTAGAGGCTTGGGGGCGATCCTACGAGCAGTACTTC
CASTLEAWGRSYEQYF
>NA|TRBV6-1|TRBJ2-7|NA
TGTGCCAGCAGTGAAGGTCCAGGCAGCTCCTACGAGCAGTACTTC
CASSEGPGSSYEQYF
>NA|TRBV10-3|TRBJ1-2|NA
TGTGCCATCAGCGCAGGGGCAGGAGGCTACACCTTC
CAISAGAGGYTF
>NA|TRBV28|TRBJ2-6|NA
TGTGCCAGCAGTTCCGGGTCCAGCGGAGCTGGGGCCAACGTCCTGACTTTC
CASSSGSSGAGANVLTF
>once|TRBV6-5|TRBJ1-1|NA
TGTGCCAGCAGTTACTCTACAGGTAGGATGGAAGCTTTCTTT
CASSYSTGRMEAFF
>NA|TRBV2|TRBJ1-1|NA
TGTGCCAGTCAACTAACCTGGGGTACTGAAGCTTTCTTT
CASQLTWGTEAFF
>NA|TRBV5-5|TRBJ2-2|NA
TGTGCCAGCAGCTTGGTCGGGACCGGGGAGCTGTTTTTT
CASSLVGTGELFF
>NA|TRBV29-1|TRBJ1-1|NA
TGCAGCGCTGAGTTAGCTGAAGCTTTCTTT
CSAELAEAFF
>NA|TRBV6-4|TRBJ1-2|NA
TGTGCCAGCAGTGACTCCGGGGCCTCTCACTACACCTTC
CASSDSGASHYTF
>few|TRBV29-1|TRBJ1-1|NA
TGCAGCGTTTGGGAAGCCGAAGCTTTCTTT
CSVWEAEAFF
>NA|TRBV10-1|TRBJ2-1|NA
TGCGCCAGCAGTGAGGAGTGGGGAGGACCCTACAATGAGCAGTTCTTC
CASSEEWGGPYNEQFF
>NA|TRBV5-6|TRBJ1-2|TRBD1
TGTGCCAGCAGCCCCAGGGGGCGAGATGGCTACACCTTC
CASSPRGRDGYTF
>NA|TRBV28|TRBJ1-2|TRBD1
TGTGCCAGCCGAACCCTCGGGACAGGAGTTTGGTATGGCTACACCTTC
CASRTLGTGVWYGYTF
>NA|TRBV6-1|TRBJ1-5|NA
TGTGCCAGCAGTGAATACACCAATCAGCCCCAGCATTTT
CASSEYTNQPQHF
>NA|TRBV28|TRBJ2-7|NA
TGTGCCAGCAGTTTATCGTCGATACGTAACGAGCAGTACTTC
CASSLSSIRNEQYF
>NA|TRBV30|TRBJ2-7|NA
TGTGCCTGGAGTGTACGTCCAGGGTACGAGCAGTACTTC
CAWSVRPGYEQYF
>NA|TRBV7-3|TRBJ2-2|NA
TGTGCCAGCAGCTTAGCGGGGTCGGGGGAGCTGTTTTTT
CASSLAGSGELFF
>NA|TRBV27|TRBJ1-4|NA
TGTGCCAGCAGTTTTGGTGCAACTAATGAAAAACTGTTTTTT
CASSFGATNEKLFF
>NA|TRBV27|TRBJ2-7|TRBD2
TGTGCCAGCAGAGGACTAGCGGGAGCCCCCGAGCAGTACTTC
CASRGLAGAPEQYF
>NA|TRBV6-1|TRBJ1-4|TRBD1
TGTGCCAGCAGTGATACTTTCGGACAGGGCACTAATGAAAAACTGTTTTTT
CASSDTFGQGTNEKLFF
>NA|TRBV5-4|TRBJ1-1|NA
TGTGCCAGCAGCCCACGGGGTTCTTTCTTAGGGAGCACTGAAGCTTTCTTT
CASSPRGSFLGSTEAFF
>NA|TRBV6-1|TRBJ2-1|NA
TGTGCCAGCTACTCTACCGGGACCTACAATGAGCAGTTCTTC
CASYSTGTYNEQFF
>NA|TRBV7-8|TRBJ2-1|NA
TGTGCCAGCAGCTTAGTCCAAAATGTCCCTGAGCAGTTCTTC
CASSLVQNVPEQFF
>once|TRBV12-5|TRBJ2-1|TRBD2
TGTGCTAGTGGTTTGGAGGCCTTAGCGGGAGGATCCTACAATGAGCAGTTCTTC
CASGLEALAGGSYNEQFF
>NA|TRBV9|TRBJ2-7|TRBD2
TGTGCCAGCAGCGTGGGGCGGAAGCGGGAGGGCCAACCCTACGAGCAGTACTTC
CASSVGRKREGQPYEQYF
>NA|TRBV7-9|TRBJ2-1|NA
TGTGCCAGCAGCCCCAGGAAGCATGAGCAGTTCTTC
CASSPRKHEQFF
>NA|TRBV5-1|TRBJ2-7|NA
TGCGCCAGCAGCCCCAGGGGGTCGGCGGGAGGCACCTACGAGCAGTACTTC
CASSPRGSAGGTYEQYF
>NA|TRBV5-1|TRBJ1-2|TRBD1
TGCGCCAGCAGTTTCGACAGGGCGAGCGGTGGCTACACCTTC
CASSFDRASGGYTF
>NA|TRBV7-9|TRBJ2-7|TRBD1
TGTGCCAGCAGCTTTCGACAGGGATCCTACGAGCAGTACTTC
CASSFRQGSYEQYF
>NA|TRBV18|TRBJ2-7|TRBD2
TGTGCCAGCTCACCACCGGGGACTAGCGGGAACATCTACGAGCAGTACTTC
CASSPPGTSGNIYEQYF
>NA|TRBV7-2|TRBJ2-5|TRBD2
TGTGCCAGCAGTTTGACTAGCGGGAGGGTGGAGACCCAGTACTTC
CASSLTSGRVETQYF
>NA|TRBV10-3|TRBJ1-5|NA
TGTGCCATCAGTGAACAGGACGGTAGCAATCAGCCCCAGCATTTT
CAISEQDGSNQPQHF
>NA|TRBV19|TRBJ2-3|TRBD2
TGTGCCAGTAATGGGAGGACTAGCGGGATCGATACGCAGTATTTT
CASNGRTSGIDTQYF
>NA|TRBV28|TRBJ1-4|NA
TGTGCCAGCCACTCCCCGGAGGCGAATGAAAAACTGTTTTTT
CASHSPEANEKLFF
>once|TRBV5-1|TRBJ1-4|NA
TGCGCCAGCAGGGGGGGACGGTCAACTAATGAAAAACTGTTTTTT
CASRGGRSTNEKLFF
>once|TRBV25-1|TRBJ2-5|NA
TGTGCCAGCAGTGAATTAGGGGACACCGAGACCCAGTACTTC
CASSELGDTETQYF
>NA|TRBV27|TRBJ1-5|NA
TGTGCCAGCAGTTTTGAGGGTAACCCCGCAAGCCGCCATCAGCCCCAGCATTTT
CASSFEGNPASRHQPQHF